This is a list of T cell receptor beta chains from one sample in a study of T cell responses to AZD1222 COVID-19 vaccine. Profiling relied on immunoSEQ multiplex PCR, and the TCRdb table lists in-frame clones only, not all of them. The sample carries under 200,000 clones, about nine tenths recorded once. The sample consisted of peripheral blood, taken on day 0 of AZD1222 vaccination. Source of these receptors: an adult in good health. The CDR3 runs from the conserved cysteine through the conserved F or W. D genes are given only for firm matches. A row's size may be missing; if present it is once, few, many or a size class.

D	V	J	size	DNA	CDR3
NA	TRBV14	TRBJ2-7	NA	TGTGCCAGCAGCCAGGGACGCCCTTCCTACGAGCAGTACTTC	CASSQGRPSYEQYF
NA	TRBV11-2	TRBJ1-4	NA	TGTGCCAGCAGCGTAGGGACGGGAAGTAATGAAAAACTGTTTTTT	CASSVGTGSNEKLFF
NA	TRBV12-3/TRBV12-4	TRBJ1-1	NA	TGTGCCAGCAGTCCGAACACTGAAGCTTTCTTT	CASSPNTEAFF
TRBD1	TRBV6-5	TRBJ1-1	NA	TGTGCCAGCAGGTACAGGGGGTCCACAATGAACACTGAAGCTTTCTTT	CASRYRGSTMNTEAFF
NA	TRBV4-1	TRBJ1-2	few	TGCGCCAGCAGCCATGGGGGGGGCAGGGGCGGCGGCTACACCTTC	CASSHGGGRGGGYTF
NA	TRBV10-2	TRBJ1-1	NA	TGCGCCAGCAGTGAAGTGGTACTCGGCACTGAAGCTTTCTTT	CASSEVVLGTEAFF
NA	TRBV15	TRBJ2-1	once	TGTGCCACCAGCAGAGCCGACAATGAGCAGTTCTTC	CATSRADNEQFF
NA	TRBV11-3	TRBJ1-1	NA	TGTGCCAGCAGCTTAGAAACGGACAGTGGAGCTTTCTTT	CASSLETDSGAFF
NA	TRBV28	TRBJ1-1	NA	TGTGCCAGCAGTTTAACCTTGGGCAGGATGACTGAAGCTTTCTTT	CASSLTLGRMTEAFF
TRBD1	TRBV7-8	TRBJ1-2	NA	TGTGCCAGCACCACGGGACAGGCCTCCTATGGCTACACCTTC	CASTTGQASYGYTF
TRBD1	TRBV24-1	TRBJ1-5	NA	TGTGCCACCAGTGATTCACAGGGGGCCTGGCAGCCCCAGCATTTT	CATSDSQGAWQPQHF
NA	TRBV28	TRBJ1-5	NA	TGTGCCAGCAGTTTCCCCGATCGGTATCAGCCCCAGCATTTT	CASSFPDRYQPQHF
NA	TRBV5-1	TRBJ1-2	NA	TGCGCCAGCAGCCTCGGACAGAGCTATGGCTACACCTTC	CASSLGQSYGYTF
TRBD1	TRBV28	TRBJ1-4	NA	TGTGCCAGCAGTTTCAGGGAGGGCAGGGGGACGACTAATGAAAAACTGTTTTTT	CASSFREGRGTTNEKLFF
NA	TRBV28	TRBJ1-5	NA	TGTGCCAGCACCCTAGCGGGGAATCAGCCCCAGCATTTT	CASTLAGNQPQHF
NA	TRBV30	TRBJ1-1	NA	TGTGCCTGGAGTGTCACCGACCGATACAACACTGAAGCTTTCTTT	CAWSVTDRYNTEAFF
NA	TRBV6-5	TRBJ2-1	NA	TGTGCCAGCAGCTCCCTGAGGAGGCAGTTCTTC	CASSSLRRQFF
TRBD1	TRBV6-5	TRBJ2-6	NA	TGTGCCAGCCGGACAGGGACTGGGGCCAACGTCCTGACTTTC	CASRTGTGANVLTF
NA	TRBV11-2	TRBJ2-7	few	TGTGCCAGCAGCTTTGGGGATAACTCCTACGAGCAGTACTTC	CASSFGDNSYEQYF
NA	TRBV11-2	TRBJ1-6	once	TGTGCCAGCAGCTTATTAAGGGGTAATAATTCACCCCTCCACTTT	CASSLLRGNNSPLHF
NA	TRBV28	TRBJ1-5	NA	TGTGCCAGCAGTTCCGTTAGACCTAGCAATCAGCCCCAGCATTTT	CASSSVRPSNQPQHF
NA	TRBV5-4	TRBJ2-1	once	TGTGCCAGCAGCTTGGAACAGCATTACAATGAGCAGTTCTTC	CASSLEQHYNEQFF
NA	TRBV12-3/TRBV12-4	TRBJ1-4	NA	TGTGCCAGCAGTTTTGGTATTGAAAAACTGTTTTTT	CASSFGIEKLFF
NA	TRBV11-3	TRBJ1-2	NA	TGTGCCAGCAGTCTACAGGGCGGCTATGGCTACACCTTC	CASSLQGGYGYTF
TRBD2	TRBV7-9	TRBJ2-5	NA	TGTGCCAGCAGCTTAGTGGGGTCCGGACTAGCAAACGAGACCCAGTACTTC	CASSLVGSGLANETQYF
NA	TRBV7-8	TRBJ1-5	once	TGTGCCAGCAGCTTACACGGAGGGTCAAATCAGCCCCAGCATTTT	CASSLHGGSNQPQHF
NA	TRBV11-2	TRBJ2-7	NA	TGTGCCAGCAGCTTGGGCAGGGGATACGAGCAGTACTTC	CASSLGRGYEQYF
NA	TRBV27	TRBJ1-2	NA	TGTGCCAGCTGGCGGGGTCGGGATGGCTACACCTTC	CASWRGRDGYTF
TRBD2	TRBV19	TRBJ2-1	NA	TGTGCCAGTAGTATCCTTAGCGGGGGCGGCTCCTACAATGAGCAGTTCTTC	CASSILSGGGSYNEQFF
NA	TRBV7-8	TRBJ2-5	NA	TGTGCCAGCAGCCGGAGGGGAGATCAAGAGACCCAGTACTTC	CASSRRGDQETQYF
NA	TRBV2	TRBJ1-1	NA	TGTGCCAGCAGTGTGGATGGGATAACTGAAGCTTTCTTT	CASSVDGITEAFF
NA	TRBV7-9	TRBJ1-6	NA	TGTGCCAGCAGCCCAGGGGATTCACCCCTCCACTTT	CASSPGDSPLHF
NA	TRBV2	TRBJ1-1	NA	TGTGCCAGCAGTTATGGGGAGAGGGCGCGTATCTTT	CASSYGERARIF
NA	TRBV5-1	TRBJ2-7	NA	TGCGCCAGCAGCTTGATCTCAGCCACCAACTACGAGCAGTACTTC	CASSLISATNYEQYF
TRBD2	TRBV6-2/TRBV6-3	TRBJ2-2	few	TGTGCCAGCAGTTACCCACGTCGGGTAGCGGGCTACTCCACCGGGGAGCTGTTTTTT	CASSYPRRVAGYSTGELFF
NA	TRBV4-1	TRBJ2-7	once	TGCGCCAGCAGCCCCAGGGATGCCTACGAGCAGTACTTC	CASSPRDAYEQYF
NA	TRBV11-2	TRBJ2-3	NA	TGTGCCAGCAGCTTATTTTTCGGCACAGATACGCAGTATTTT	CASSLFFGTDTQYF
TRBD1	TRBV6-2/TRBV6-3	TRBJ1-4	NA	TGTGCCAGCAGCAGAGGACAGGGGATGGATGAAAAACTGTTTTTT	CASSRGQGMDEKLFF
NA	TRBV7-2	TRBJ1-4	once	TGTGCCAGCAGTCCTGTGGGGGGGTCTAATGAAAAACTGTTTTTT	CASSPVGGSNEKLFF
NA	TRBV28	TRBJ2-7	NA	TGTGCCAGTACCGGGACTCTGAGGTCCGAGCAGTACTTC	CASTGTLRSEQYF
TRBD1	TRBV5-4	TRBJ1-2	once	TGTGCCAGCAGCAGAATAGGACAGGACTATGGCTACACCTTC	CASSRIGQDYGYTF
NA	TRBV7-2	TRBJ1-1	NA	TGTGCCAGCAGCTTGAGTTTACTGAGCGCTGAAGCTTTCTTT	CASSLSLLSAEAFF
TRBD2	TRBV5-6	TRBJ2-7	NA	TGTGCCAGCAGCTCTGGGACTAGCGGGGGGCCTCACTACGAGCAGTACTTC	CASSSGTSGGPHYEQYF
NA	TRBV19	TRBJ1-4	NA	TGTGCCAGTAGACAAAACAAGTGGCATAATGAAAAACTGTTTTTT	CASRQNKWHNEKLFF
NA	TRBV9	TRBJ1-1	NA	TGTGCCAGCAGCGTCTACGACGGTTACACTGAAGCTTTCTTT	CASSVYDGYTEAFF
NA	TRBV28	TRBJ2-3	NA	TGTGCCAGCAGTTCTTTGGGAGATACGCAGTATTTT	CASSSLGDTQYF
NA	TRBV6-5	TRBJ1-2	NA	TGTGCCAGCAGTTACTCCCCCACTAACTATGGCTACACCTTC	CASSYSPTNYGYTF
NA	TRBV24-1	TRBJ1-1	few	TGTGCCACCAGTGAACGGGATCTTAACACTGAAGCTTTCTTT	CATSERDLNTEAFF
TRBD2	TRBV18	TRBJ2-1	NA	TGTGCCAGCTCACCACGGCAGCGGGAGAGTGAGCAGTTCTTC	CASSPRQRESEQFF
NA	TRBV7-2	TRBJ2-3	NA	TGTGCCAGCAGCTTGCGCAGGGCAACCCTCGACACAGATACGCAGTATTTT	CASSLRRATLDTDTQYF
TRBD1	TRBV6-1	TRBJ2-1	NA	TGTGCCAGCAGCGAAAGGAGATATGACAGGGTGGGGTCCTACAATGAGCAGTTCTTC	CASSERRYDRVGSYNEQFF
NA	TRBV3-1/TRBV3-2	TRBJ2-2	NA	TGTGCCAGCAGCCAACGATTTGGGGGCGGCACCGGGGAGCTGTTTTTT	CASSQRFGGGTGELFF
NA	TRBV10-2	TRBJ1-5	NA	TGCGCCAGCAGTCCGGCGGCAAGCAATCAGCCCCAGCATTTT	CASSPAASNQPQHF
NA	TRBV5-1	TRBJ1-4	NA	TGCGCCAGCAGCTTGGGACAGAGCACTAATGAAAAACTGTTTTTT	CASSLGQSTNEKLFF
TRBD2	TRBV2	TRBJ2-1	NA	TGTGCCAGCAGTGAACCGGGACTAGCGGGAGATTCCTACAATGAGCAGTTCTTC	CASSEPGLAGDSYNEQFF
NA	TRBV6-5	TRBJ1-5	NA	TGTGCCAGCAGTTACTCCCCAGGGGTAGGGCAGCCCCAGCATTTT	CASSYSPGVGQPQHF
TRBD1	TRBV7-9	TRBJ1-4	NA	TGTGCCAGCAGCTTAAAAACAGGGGAAGAAAAACTGTTTTTT	CASSLKTGEEKLFF
NA	TRBV7-2	TRBJ2-1	NA	TGTGCCAGCAGCTTAACAGGTGACTACAATGAGCAGTTCTTC	CASSLTGDYNEQFF
NA	TRBV14	TRBJ2-5	NA	TGTGCCAGCAGCTCCCTGTTACGGCCGGAGACCCAGTACTTC	CASSSLLRPETQYF